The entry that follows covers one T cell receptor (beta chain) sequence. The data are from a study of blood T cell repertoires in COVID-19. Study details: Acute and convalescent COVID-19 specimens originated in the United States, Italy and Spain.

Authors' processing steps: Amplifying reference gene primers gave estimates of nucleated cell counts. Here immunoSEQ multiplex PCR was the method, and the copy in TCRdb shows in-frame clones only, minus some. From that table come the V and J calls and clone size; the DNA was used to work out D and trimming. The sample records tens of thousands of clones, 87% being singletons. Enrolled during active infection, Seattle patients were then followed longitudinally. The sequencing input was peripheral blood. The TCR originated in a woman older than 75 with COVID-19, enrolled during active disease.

CDR3 sequence (DNA): TGTGCCAGCAGTTCCAGGGACAGAGGCGCCTACGAGCAGTACTTC. This sequence encodes CASSSRDRGAYEQYF. This chain uses TRBV6-5 with TRBJ2-7; 7 nucleotides line up with TRBD1. Unmatched junction bases numbered 8, after V lost 4 bases and J lost 2 bases. This CDR3 contains 15 residues. Germline V gene data show CDR1 as MNHEY and CDR2 as SVGAGI.